Each of the 8 T cell receptor beta chains below was sequenced from the same sample in a study of beta chain features in type 1 diabetes (dated by TCRdb to the late 2010s). The paper as a whole reports these results and caveats: In all four CD4+ subsets, TCRB CDR3 length was moderately but significantly shorter in type 1 diabetes patients.

Receptors were amplified or captured by the immunoSEQ multiplex PCR assay. The entire isolated RNA was reverse transcribed using the High Capacity cDNA Reverse Transcription Kit, and thus expressed TCRB transcripts were sequenced. TCRdb retrieved this table from immuneACCESS and kept in-frame rearrangements only. Not all clones are present; in checked studies, unresolved V genes account for under half, and no reason is known for the remainder. Present in this sample are approximately 58,000 clones, 63% of which were seen just once. Approximately 0.3% of the sample is taken by the ten largest. Their antigens remain unidentified. Sequencing was carried out using stem cell memory CD4+ T cells from blood. The sample's cell subset or site label, in plain terms: stem cell-like memory CD4+ T cells. These receptors were collected from a woman aged 25 to 39 with type 1 diabetes.

This clone was seen more than once but under ten times. The J gene is TRBJ2-3, the V gene TRBV29-1; 10 bases match TRBD2. The junction had 13 bases not matched to a gene; V was cut back by 5 bases and J by 2 bases. CDR1 and CDR2 from the germline V gene are SQVTM and ANQGSEA. The CDR3 spans 17 residues. CDR3 in DNA: TGCAGCGTTAAGAACCCTAGCGGGAGAGGGGCCACAGATACGCAGTATTTT. Protein: CSVKNPSGRGATDTQYF.

This clone was detected a few times. The chain couples TRBV27 to TRBJ1-1; 7 nucleotides line up with TRBD1. V was clipped by 6 bases and J by 1 base; unmatched bases: 5. Germline V gene sequence: CDR1 MNHEY, CDR2 SMNVEV (reference sequence). The CDR3 runs 14 residues. The CDR3 DNA follows: TGTGCCAGCAGCGACAGGGAAGGGAACACTGAAGCTTTCTTT. Protein sequence: CASSDREGNTEAFF.

The chain employs TRBV2 and TRBJ2-7; 7 bases map to TRBD1. This CDR3 has 14 residues. The V gene end was trimmed by 7 bases and the J gene end by 0 bases; junction bases not matched to a gene: 6. CDR1 is SNHLY and CDR2 is FYNNEI in the germline V gene. The CDR3, as DNA: TGTGCCAGCACCCGACAGGGAAGCTCCTACGAGCAGTACTTC. This sequence encodes CASTRQGSSYEQYF.

In its sample, this clone was seen a few times. This chain links TRBV7-9 with TRBJ2-4, with TRBD2 matching over 7 bases. J gave up 8 bases and V 1 base, and 11 bases lay outside the gene matches. This CDR3 region has 16 residues. CDR1 SEHNR and CDR2 FQNEAQ come from the germline V gene (reference sequence). The CDR3 nucleotides are TGTGCCAGCAGCTTAGGGTTGACTAGCTCCGGTCACATTCAGTACTTC. Protein: CASSLGLTSSGHIQYF.

The chain joins TRBV9 to TRBJ2-1, with 8 bases fitting TRBD2. CDR1 is SGDLS, CDR2 YYNGEE, per germline. The CDR3 is 17 amino acids. V lost 0 bases to trimming and J lost 7 bases; unmatched junction nucleotides: 12. This chain's CDR3 is CASSVAASGPQANEQFF. The CDR3, as DNA: TGTGCCAGCAGCGTAGCGGCTAGCGGGCCCCAGGCTAATGAGCAGTTCTTC.

The gene calls are TRBV29-1 and TRBJ2-5, with 9 bases aligning to TRBD2. V dropped 7 bases and J dropped 4; count of bases not matched to a gene: 7. Per germline, CDR1 SQVTM and CDR2 ANQGSEA. This CDR3 has 13 residues. The CDR3 here is CSAQRGERETQYF. The DNA for the CDR3 is TGCAGCGCCCAGCGGGGGGAGAGAGAGACCCAGTACTTC.

This sequence joins TRBV18 and TRBJ2-5; possibly TRBD2 for D (5 bases). Judging by the DNA end, TRBJ2-7 fits better; the J call may be wrong. Germline-derived CDR1 and CDR2 are KGHSH and LQKENI. This CDR3 is built from 14 residues. This CDR3 is CASSPVEGAYEQYF. CDR3 sequence (DNA): TGTGCCAGCTCACCCGTTGAGGGCGCCTACGAGCAGTACTTC.

The CDR3 coding sequence is TGTGCCAGCTCACCACGCACAGGGGGGCTTTTTGGCGGCTACACCTTC. It is translated as CASSPRTGGLFGGYTF. This chain links TRBV18 with TRBJ1-2; 8 positions agree with TRBD1. V was clipped by 1 base and J by 8 bases; unmatched bases: 12. Germline loops: CDR1 KGHSH, CDR2 LQKENI. This CDR3 spans 16 amino acids.